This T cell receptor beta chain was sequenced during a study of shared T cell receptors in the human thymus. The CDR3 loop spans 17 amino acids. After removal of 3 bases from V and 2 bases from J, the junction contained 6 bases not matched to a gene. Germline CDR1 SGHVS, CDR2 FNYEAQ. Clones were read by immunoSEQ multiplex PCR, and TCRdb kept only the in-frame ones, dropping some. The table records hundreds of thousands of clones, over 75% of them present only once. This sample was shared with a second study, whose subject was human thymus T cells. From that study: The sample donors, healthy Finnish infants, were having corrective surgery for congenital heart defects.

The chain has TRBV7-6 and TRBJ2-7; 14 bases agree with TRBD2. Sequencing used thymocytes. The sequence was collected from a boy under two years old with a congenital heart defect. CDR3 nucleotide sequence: TGTGCCAGCAGCTTGACTAGCGGGAGGGCGAGGGCCTACGAGCAGTACTTC. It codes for CASSLTSGRARAYEQYF.